This T cell receptor (beta chain) is from a study of blood T cell repertoires in COVID-19. Study-wide background: Sites in the United States, Italy and Spain provided acute and convalescent COVID-19 samples.

Seattle patients were enrolled during active infection and followed longitudinally. The authors' processing: Estimation of nucleated cell counts relied on the amplification of reference gene primers. Sequenced by immunoSEQ multiplex PCR; TCRdb stores in-frame clones only, minus some. From that table come the V and J calls and clone size; the DNA was used to work out D and trimming. The table lists 270,000 or so clones, 90% of them singletons. J lost 5 bases, V lost 2 bases, and 2 bases had no gene match. CDR3 size: 14 residues. Germline-derived CDR1 and CDR2 are MGHRA and YSYEKL. The sample taken for sequencing was peripheral blood. The chain recombines TRBV4-1 with TRBJ2-2; TRBD1 agrees at 7 bases. This receptor was obtained from a woman aged 55-70 years with COVID-19, enrolled during active disease. The CDR3 spells CASSQKQGTGELFF. In DNA, the CDR3 is TGCGCCAGCAGCCAAAAACAGGGGACCGGGGAGCTGTTTTTT.